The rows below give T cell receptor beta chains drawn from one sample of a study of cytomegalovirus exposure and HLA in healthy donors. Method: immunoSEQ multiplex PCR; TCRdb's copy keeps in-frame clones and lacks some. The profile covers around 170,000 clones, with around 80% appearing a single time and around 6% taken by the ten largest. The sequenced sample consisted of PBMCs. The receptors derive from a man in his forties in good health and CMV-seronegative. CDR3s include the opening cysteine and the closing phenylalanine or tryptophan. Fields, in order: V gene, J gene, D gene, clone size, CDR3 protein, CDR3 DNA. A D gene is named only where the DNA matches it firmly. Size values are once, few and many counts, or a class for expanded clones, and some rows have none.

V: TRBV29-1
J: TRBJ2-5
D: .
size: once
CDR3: CSVGADIQETQYF
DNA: TGCAGCGTTGGGGCAGACATCCAAGAGACCCAGTACTTC

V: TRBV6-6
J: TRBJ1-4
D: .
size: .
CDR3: CASSYSPISPTGLFF
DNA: TGTGCCAGCAGTTACTCGCCCATATCACCGACAGGACTGTTTTTT

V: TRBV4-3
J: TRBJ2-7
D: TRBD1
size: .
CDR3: CASSQGWTGAYEQYF
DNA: TGCGCCAGCAGCCAGGGGTGGACAGGGGCCTACGAGCAGTACTTC

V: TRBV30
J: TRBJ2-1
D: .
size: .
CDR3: CAWSVEEEPNEQFF
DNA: TGTGCCTGGAGTGTTGAGGAAGAGCCCAATGAGCAGTTCTTC

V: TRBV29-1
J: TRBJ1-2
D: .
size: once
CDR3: CSVVTGDYTF
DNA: TGCAGCGTTGTCACGGGGGATTACACCTTC

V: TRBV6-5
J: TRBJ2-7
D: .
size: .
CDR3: CASSYSPSEQYF
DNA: TGTGCCAGCAGTTACTCCCCCTCCGAGCAGTACTTC

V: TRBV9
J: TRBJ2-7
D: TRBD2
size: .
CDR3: CAAGGLAGEDEQYF
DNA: TGTGCCGCGGGGGGACTAGCGGGGGAGGACGAGCAGTACTTC

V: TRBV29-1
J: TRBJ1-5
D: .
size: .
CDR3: CSVQGHDNQPQHF
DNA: TGCAGCGTTCAGGGGCATGACAATCAGCCCCAGCATTTT

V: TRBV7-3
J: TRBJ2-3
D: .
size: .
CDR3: CASSAQGTQYF
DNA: TGTGCCAGCAGCGCCCAGGGTACGCAGTATTTT

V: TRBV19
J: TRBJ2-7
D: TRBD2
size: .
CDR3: CASSIVVSIGLAANYEQYF
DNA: TGTGCCAGTAGTATAGTAGTGTCTATCGGACTAGCGGCTAACTACGAGCAGTACTTC

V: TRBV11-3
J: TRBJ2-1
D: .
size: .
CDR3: CASSPFVHEQFF
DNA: TGTGCCAGCAGCCCCTTCGTCCATGAGCAGTTCTTC

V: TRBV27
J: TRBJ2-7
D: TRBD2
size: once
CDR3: CASFSGNTYEQYF
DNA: TGTGCCAGCTTTAGCGGGAATACCTACGAGCAGTACTTC

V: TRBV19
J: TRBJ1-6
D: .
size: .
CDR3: CASKLQGPDSPLHF
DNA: TGTGCCAGTAAACTACAGGGTCCGGACTCACCCCTCCACTTT

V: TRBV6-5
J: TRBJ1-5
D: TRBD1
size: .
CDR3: CASSPDRGLNQPQHF
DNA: TGTGCCAGCAGTCCAGACAGGGGGTTGAATCAGCCCCAGCATTTT

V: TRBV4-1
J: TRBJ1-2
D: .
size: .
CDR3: CASSQWGLNYGYTF
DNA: TGCGCCAGCAGCCAATGGGGGCTAAACTATGGCTACACCTTC

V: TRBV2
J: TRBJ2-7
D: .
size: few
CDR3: CASMSENEQYF
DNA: TGTGCCAGCATGAGTGAGAACGAGCAGTACTTC

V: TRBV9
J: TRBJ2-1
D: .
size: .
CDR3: CASSVGGGGSGEQFF
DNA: TGTGCCAGCAGCGTAGGAGGGGGAGGGAGTGGGGAGCAGTTCTTC

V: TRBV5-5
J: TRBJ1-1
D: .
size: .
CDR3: CASIKQTWDTEAFF
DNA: TGTGCCAGCATCAAACAGACCTGGGACACTGAAGCTTTCTTT

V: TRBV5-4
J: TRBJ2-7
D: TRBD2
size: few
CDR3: CASSWRLASEQYF
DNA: TGTGCCAGCAGCTGGAGACTAGCGTCAGAGCAGTACTTC

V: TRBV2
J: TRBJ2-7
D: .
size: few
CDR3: CASSDAGYEQYF
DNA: TGTGCCAGCAGTGATGCGGGCTACGAGCAGTACTTC

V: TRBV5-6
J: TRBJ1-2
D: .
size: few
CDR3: CASSLSPDTYGYTF
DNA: TGTGCCAGCAGCCTATCGCCCGACACCTATGGCTACACCTTC

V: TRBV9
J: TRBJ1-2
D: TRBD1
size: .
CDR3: CASSAQGAIRQGYTF
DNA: TGTGCCAGCAGCGCACAGGGGGCGATCCGTCAAGGCTACACCTTC

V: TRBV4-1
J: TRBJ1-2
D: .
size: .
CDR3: CASSQDHTGPYGYTF
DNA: TGCGCCAGCAGCCAAGATCATACAGGCCCCTATGGCTACACCTTC

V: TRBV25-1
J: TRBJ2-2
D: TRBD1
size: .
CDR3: CASSELKGQGRNTGELFF
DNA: TGTGCCAGCAGTGAATTAAAGGGACAGGGGAGAAACACCGGGGAGCTGTTTTTT

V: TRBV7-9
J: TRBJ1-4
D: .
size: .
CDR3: CASSLDSGANEKLFF
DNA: TGTGCCAGCAGCTTAGACTCAGGGGCTAATGAAAAACTGTTTTTT

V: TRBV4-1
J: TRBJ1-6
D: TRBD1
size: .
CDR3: CASSPTSTGTYNSPLHF
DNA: TGCGCCAGCAGCCCCACCTCGACAGGGACCTATAATTCACCCCTCCACTTT

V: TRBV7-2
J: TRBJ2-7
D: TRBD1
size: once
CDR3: CASSSGQYYEQYF
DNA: TGTGCCAGCAGCTCGGGACAGTACTACGAGCAGTACTTC

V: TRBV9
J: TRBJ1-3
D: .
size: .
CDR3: CASSPIQGTGNTIYF
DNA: TGTGCCAGCAGCCCAATACAGGGAACTGGAAACACCATATATTTT

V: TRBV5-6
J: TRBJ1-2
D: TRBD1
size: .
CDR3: CASSLSGGDGYTF
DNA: TGTGCCAGCAGCTTGTCAGGGGGCGATGGCTACACCTTC

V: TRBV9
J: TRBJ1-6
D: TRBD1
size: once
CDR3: CASSPRDRQNSPLHF
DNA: TGTGCCAGCAGCCCGCGGGACAGACAAAATTCACCCCTCCACTTT

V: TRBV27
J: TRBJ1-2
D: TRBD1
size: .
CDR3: CASSLTGDYGYTF
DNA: TGTGCCAGCAGTCTTACAGGGGACTATGGCTACACCTTC

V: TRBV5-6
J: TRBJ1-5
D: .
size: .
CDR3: CASSLAAGVRNQPQHF
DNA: TGTGCCAGCAGCTTGGCGGCAGGGGTCCGCAATCAGCCCCAGCATTTT

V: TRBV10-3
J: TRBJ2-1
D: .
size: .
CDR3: CAISDGGADEWEQFF
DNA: TGTGCCATCAGTGACGGAGGGGCGGACGAGTGGGAGCAGTTCTTC

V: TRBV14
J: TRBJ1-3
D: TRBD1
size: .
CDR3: CASSHGDSAFSGNTIYF
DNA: TGTGCCAGCAGCCATGGGGACAGTGCCTTCTCTGGAAACACCATATATTTT

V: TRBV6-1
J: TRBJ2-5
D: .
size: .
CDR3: CASSRDSPETQYF
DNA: TGTGCCAGCAGCCGGGACTCGCCGGAGACCCAGTACTTC

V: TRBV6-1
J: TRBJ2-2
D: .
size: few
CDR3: CASRGAKNTGELFF
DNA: TGTGCCAGCAGAGGGGCGAAGAACACCGGGGAGCTGTTTTTT

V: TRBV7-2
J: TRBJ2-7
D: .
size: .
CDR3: CASSLAGEPYEQYF
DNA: TGTGCCAGCAGCTTAGCGGGAGAGCCCTACGAGCAGTACTTC

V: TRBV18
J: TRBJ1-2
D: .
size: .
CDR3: CASSPDRSYGYTF
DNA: TGTGCCAGCTCACCTGACAGGTCCTATGGCTACACCTTC

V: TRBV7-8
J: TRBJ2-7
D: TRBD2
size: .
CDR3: CASSSPGTSGTYEQYF
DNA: TGTGCCAGCAGCTCCCCAGGGACTAGCGGTACCTACGAGCAGTACTTC